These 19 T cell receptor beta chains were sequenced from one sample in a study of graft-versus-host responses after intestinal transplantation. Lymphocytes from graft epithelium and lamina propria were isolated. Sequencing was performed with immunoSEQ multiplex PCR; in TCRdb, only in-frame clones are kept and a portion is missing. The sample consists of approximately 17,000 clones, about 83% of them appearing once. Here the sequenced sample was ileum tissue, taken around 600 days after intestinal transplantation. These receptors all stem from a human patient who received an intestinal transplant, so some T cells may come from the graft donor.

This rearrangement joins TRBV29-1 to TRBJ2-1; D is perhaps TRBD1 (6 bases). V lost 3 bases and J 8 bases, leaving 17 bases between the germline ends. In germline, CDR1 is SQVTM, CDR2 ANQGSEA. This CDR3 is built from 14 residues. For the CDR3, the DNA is TGCAGCGTTGACACGGGGCCAGGGGTGGATGAGCAGTTCTTC. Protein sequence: CSVDTGPGVDEQFF.

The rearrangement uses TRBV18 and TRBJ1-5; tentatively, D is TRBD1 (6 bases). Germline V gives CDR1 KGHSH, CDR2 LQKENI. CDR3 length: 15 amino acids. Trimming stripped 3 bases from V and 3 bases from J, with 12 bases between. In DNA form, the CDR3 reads TGTGCCAGCTCACCCAGCGGGACACCCAATCAGCCCCAGCATTTT. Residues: CASSPSGTPNQPQHF. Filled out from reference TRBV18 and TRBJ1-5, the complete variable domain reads NAGVMQNPRHLVRRRGQEARLRCSPMKGHSHVYWYRQLPEEGLKFMVYLQKENIIDESGMPKERFSAEFPKEGPSILRIQQVVRGDSAAYFCASSPSGTPNQPQHFGDGTRLSIL.

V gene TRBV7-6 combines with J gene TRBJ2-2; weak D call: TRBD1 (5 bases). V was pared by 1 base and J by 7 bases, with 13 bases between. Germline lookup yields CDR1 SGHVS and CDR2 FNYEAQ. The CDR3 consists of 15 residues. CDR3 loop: CASSLELGAGGELFF. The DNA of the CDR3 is TGTGCCAGCAGCTTAGAGTTAGGGGCCGGCGGGGAGCTGTTTTTT.

Here the CDR3 DNA reads TGTGCCAGCAGTGACCATAGCGAAGGATATGGCTACACCTTC. Translation gives CASSDHSEGYGYTF. This chain links TRBV6-1 with TRBJ1-2; no reliable D call. V was shortened by 3 bases and J by 5 bases, with 13 bases between the two germline ends. The length of the CDR3 is 14 residues. Germline CDR1 reads MNHNS; CDR2 reads SASEGT.

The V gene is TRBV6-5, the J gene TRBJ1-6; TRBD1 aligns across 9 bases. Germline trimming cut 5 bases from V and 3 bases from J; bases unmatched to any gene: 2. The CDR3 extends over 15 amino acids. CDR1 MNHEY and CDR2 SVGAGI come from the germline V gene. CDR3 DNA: TGTGCCAGCAGTCGGACAGGGGACTATAATTCACCCCTCCACTTT. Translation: CASSRTGDYNSPLHF.

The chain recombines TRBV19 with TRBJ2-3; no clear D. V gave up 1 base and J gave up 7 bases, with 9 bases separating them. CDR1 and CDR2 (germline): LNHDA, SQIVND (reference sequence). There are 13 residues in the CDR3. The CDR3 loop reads CASSIVDGNTQYF. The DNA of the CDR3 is TGTGCCAGTAGTATAGTCGACGGTAATACGCAGTATTTT. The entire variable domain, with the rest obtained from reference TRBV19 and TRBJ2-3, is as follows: DGGITQSPKYLFRKEGQNVTLSCEQNLNHDAMYWYRQDPGQGLRLIYYSQIVNDFQKGDIAEGYSVSREKKESFPLTVTSAQKNPTAFYLCASSIVDGNTQYFGPGTRLTVL.

CDR3 amino acids: CASSPDTGAKLFF. The CDR3 nucleotides are TGTGCCAGCTCACCTGATACAGGCGCGAAACTGTTTTTT. The chain couples TRBV18 to TRBJ1-4; D is possibly TRBD1 (5 bases). The CDR3 covers 13 residues. Germline V gene data show CDR1 as KGHSH and CDR2 as LQKENI. V was clipped by 3 bases and J by 11 bases, with 13 bases between them.

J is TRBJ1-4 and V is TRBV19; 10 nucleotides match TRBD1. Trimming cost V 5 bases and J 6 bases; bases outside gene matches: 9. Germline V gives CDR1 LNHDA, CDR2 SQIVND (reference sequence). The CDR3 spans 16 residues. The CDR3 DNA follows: TGTGCCAGTAGTCCGCCCGAGGGACAGGGGTATGAAAAACTGTTTTTT. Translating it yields CASSPPEGQGYEKLFF.

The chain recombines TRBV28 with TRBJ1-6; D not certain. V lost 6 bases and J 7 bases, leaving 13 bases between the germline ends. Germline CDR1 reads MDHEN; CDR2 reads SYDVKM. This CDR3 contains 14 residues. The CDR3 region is CASSQGLINSPLHF. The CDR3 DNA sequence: TGTGCCAGCAGCCAAGGTCTGATCAATTCACCCCTCCACTTT. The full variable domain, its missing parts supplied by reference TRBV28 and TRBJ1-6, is DVKVTQSSRYLVKRTGEKVFLECVQDMDHENMFWYRQDPGLGLRLIYFSYDVKMKEKGDIPEGYSVSREKKERFSLILESASTNQTSMYLCASSQGLINSPLHFGNGTRLTVT.

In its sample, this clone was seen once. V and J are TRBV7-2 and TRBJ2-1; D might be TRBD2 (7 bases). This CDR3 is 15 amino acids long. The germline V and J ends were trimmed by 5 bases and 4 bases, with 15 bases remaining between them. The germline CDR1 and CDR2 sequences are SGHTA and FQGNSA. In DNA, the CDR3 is TGTGCCAGCAGCCTAGGGGGGGGTGGTTACAATGAGCAGTTCTTC. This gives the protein CASSLGGGGYNEQFF.

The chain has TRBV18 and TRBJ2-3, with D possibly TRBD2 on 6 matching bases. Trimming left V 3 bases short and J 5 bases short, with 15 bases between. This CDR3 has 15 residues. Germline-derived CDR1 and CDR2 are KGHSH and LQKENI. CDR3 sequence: CASSPGGRLGDTQYF. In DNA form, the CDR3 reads TGTGCCAGCTCACCCGGGGGTCGCCTCGGAGATACGCAGTATTTT.

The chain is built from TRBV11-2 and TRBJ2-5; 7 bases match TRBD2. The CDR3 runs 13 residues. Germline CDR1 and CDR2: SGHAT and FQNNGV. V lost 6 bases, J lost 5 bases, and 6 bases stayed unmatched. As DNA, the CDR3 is TGTGCCAGCAGGCGCGGGGGTACGGAGACCCAGTACTTC. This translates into CASRRGGTETQYF.

The CDR3 bases are TGCAGCGCACTGTGGGGGGAGCAGTACTTC. This translates into CSALWGEQYF. The V call is TRBV29-1, the J call TRBJ2-7; D may be TRBD1 or TRBD2 (5 bases each). In germline, CDR1 is SQVTM, CDR2 ANQGSEA. Trimming stripped 7 bases from V and 7 bases from J, with 11 bases between. This CDR3 comprises 10 residues.

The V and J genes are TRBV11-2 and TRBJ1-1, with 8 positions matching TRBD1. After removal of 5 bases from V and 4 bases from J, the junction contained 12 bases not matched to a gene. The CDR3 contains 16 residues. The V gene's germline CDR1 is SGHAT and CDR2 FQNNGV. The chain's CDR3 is CASSPRTGIVGTEAFF. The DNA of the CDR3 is TGTGCCAGCAGCCCAAGGACAGGGATCGTTGGCACTGAAGCTTTCTTT.

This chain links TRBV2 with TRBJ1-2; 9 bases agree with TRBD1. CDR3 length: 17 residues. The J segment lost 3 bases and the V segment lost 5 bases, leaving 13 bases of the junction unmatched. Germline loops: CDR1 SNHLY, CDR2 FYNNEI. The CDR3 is CASSSGTGRLGDYGYTF. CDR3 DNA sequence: TGTGCCAGCAGTTCCGGGACAGGGCGATTAGGGGACTATGGCTACACCTTC.

The CDR3 protein is CASSLLGGTDTQYF. The CDR3 coding sequence is TGTGCCAGCAGCCTATTAGGGGGGACAGATACGCAGTATTTT. This rearrangement joins TRBV7-9 to TRBJ2-3; the D call may be TRBD1 or TRBD2 (6 bases each). The CDR3 extends over 14 amino acids. Trimming removed 5 bases from V and 3 bases from J, with 12 bases in between. The germline gives CDR1 SEHNR, CDR2 FQNEAQ (reference sequence).

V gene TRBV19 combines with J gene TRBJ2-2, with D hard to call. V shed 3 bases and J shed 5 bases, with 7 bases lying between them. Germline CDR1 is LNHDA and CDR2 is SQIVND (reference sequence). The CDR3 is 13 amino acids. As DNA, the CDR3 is TGTGCCAGTAGTATTCAGGTGACCGGGGAGCTGTTTTTT. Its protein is CASSIQVTGELFF.

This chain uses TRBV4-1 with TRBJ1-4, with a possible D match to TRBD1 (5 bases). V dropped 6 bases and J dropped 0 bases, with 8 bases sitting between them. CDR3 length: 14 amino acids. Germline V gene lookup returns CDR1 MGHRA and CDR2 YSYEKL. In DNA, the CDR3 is TGCGCCAGCAGGGGGGGAGCAACTAATGAAAAACTGTTTTTT. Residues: CASRGGATNEKLFF.

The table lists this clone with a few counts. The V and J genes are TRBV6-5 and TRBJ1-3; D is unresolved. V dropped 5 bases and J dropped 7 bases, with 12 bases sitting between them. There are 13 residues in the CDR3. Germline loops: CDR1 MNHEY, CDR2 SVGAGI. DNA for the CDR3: TGTGCCAGCAGTGAAAAGATGGGGAACACCATATATTTT. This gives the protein CASSEKMGNTIYF.